These 18 T cell receptor beta chains were sequenced from one sample in a study of T cell repertoires in cytomegalovirus infection. TCRdb redid the calling of the reads with MiXCR, one entry per CDR3 protein. The sample carries roughly 230,000 distinct CDR3 sequences, over 15% recorded once. Specimen: CD8+ T cells from PBMCs. Receptors were obtained from a human donor in good health (CMV status not recorded). Some clones in this sample may be carry-over from other donors' samples.

The chain is built from TRBV5-1 and TRBJ1-5, with unresolved D. In germline, CDR1 is SGHRS, CDR2 YFSETQ. The CDR3 totals 16 residues. The ends were cut back, 7 bases at V and 0 bases at J, with 17 bases in the middle. The chain's CDR3 is CASAHRGVYSNQPQHF. The CDR3 nucleotides are TGCGCCAGCGCCCACCGGGGAGTTTATAGCAATCAGCCCCAGCATTTT.

In regard to this clonotype: A much bigger clone sits one base away, suggesting this may be a read error. The genes are TRBV6-1 and TRBJ2-2; no definite D call. The V gene lost 10 bases and the J gene lost 3 bases, with 6 bases spanning the gap. Germline CDR1 MNHNS, CDR2 SASEGT. The CDR3 totals 11 residues. The CDR3 protein is CANTDTGELFF. CDR3 in DNA: TGTGCCAACACAGACACCGGGGAGCTGTTTTTT.

This rearrangement joins TRBV29-1 to TRBJ2-2; 7 bases map to TRBD1. The CDR3 is 16 residues long. Germline values: CDR1 SQVTM, CDR2 ANQGSEA. The V gene end was trimmed by 4 bases and the J gene end by 2 bases; junction bases not matched to a gene: 10. This CDR3 is CSVVWSGTENTGELFF. In DNA, the CDR3 is TGCAGCGTTGTCTGGTCCGGGACAGAAAACACCGGGGAGCTGTTTTTT.

Here the CDR3 DNA reads TGTGCCAGCAGGGCTGGTGGGACAGGGACCGATGAGCAGTTCTTC. It encodes CASRAGGTGTDEQFF. The chain is built from TRBV2 and TRBJ2-1; 9 nucleotides line up with TRBD1. The V gene end was trimmed by 6 bases and the J gene end by 8 bases; junction bases not matched to a gene: 11. The CDR3 is 15 residues long. Germline V gives CDR1 SNHLY, CDR2 FYNNEI. Based on the CDR3 plus reference TRBV2 and TRBJ2-1, the full variable domain is EPEVTQTPSHQVTQMGQEVILRCVPISNHLYFYWYRQILGQKVEFLVSFYNNEISEKSEIFDDQFSVERPDGSNFTLKIRSTKLEDSAMYFCASRAGGTGTDEQFFGPGTRLTVL.

The V and J genes are TRBV5-5 and TRBJ1-2; D unclear. This CDR3 has 15 residues. The germline V gene has CDR1 SGHKS and CDR2 YYEKEE (reference sequence). Trimming removed 4 bases at V and 3 bases at J, with 16 bases between. Here the CDR3 DNA reads TGTGCCAGCAGCCCCCAGTCAAGGCTAGACTATGGCTACACCTTC. Amino acids: CASSPQSRLDYGYTF.

As concerns this clonotype: With a much larger clone just one base away, this may be a read error. This chain joins TRBV25-1 and TRBJ1-1; unclear D gene. Trimming took off 7 bases at V and 5 bases at J, with 14 bases between the two ends. The CDR3 loop spans 13 amino acids. The germline gives CDR1 MGHDK, CDR2 SYGVNS. CDR3 region: CASTLPGRTEAFF. CDR3 DNA: TGTGCCAGCACCCTCCCCGGTAGAACTGAAGCTTTCTTT.

Ten or more counts support this clonotype. The chain carries TRBV7-8 and TRBJ1-4; D is ambiguous. Trimming took 3 bases from V and 5 from J, leaving 13 bases between them. The CDR3 is 15 amino acids. Germline lookup yields CDR1 SGHVS and CDR2 FQNEAQ. The CDR3 loop reads CASSFLAYKNEKLFF. DNA of the CDR3: TGTGCCAGCAGCTTTCTCGCCTATAAAAATGAAAAACTGTTTTTT.

This clonotype was seen a few times. This chain connects TRBV20-1 to TRBJ2-7, with 8 bases fitting TRBD1. Losses at the gene ends were 4 bases for V and 2 bases for J; bases not matched to a gene: 7. The CDR3 spans 14 residues. In germline, CDR1 is DFQATT, CDR2 SNEGSKA (reference sequence). The CDR3 nucleotides are TGCAGTGCTATTTTGACAGGGGATGCCTACGAGCAGTACTTC. Its protein is CSAILTGDAYEQYF.

This clonotype showed up many times. V is TRBV28 and J is TRBJ1-6, with 9 bases that match TRBD1. Losses at the gene ends were 4 bases for V and 9 bases for J; bases not matched to a gene: 4. Germline V gene data show CDR1 as MDHEN and CDR2 as SYDVKM. The CDR3 has 14 amino acids. For the CDR3, the DNA is TGTGCCAGCAGTTCCGGGACAGGGTTTTCACCCCTCCACTTT. This encodes CASSSGTGFSPLHF.

The chain links TRBV24-1 to TRBJ2-1; D is ambiguous. The CDR3 is made up of 12 amino acids. Trimming took off 0 bases at V and 6 bases at J, with 2 bases between the two ends. The germline V gene encodes CDR1 KGHDR and CDR2 SFDVKD. The CDR3 loop is CATSDLANEQFF. In DNA form, the CDR3 reads TGTGCCACCAGTGATTTGGCCAATGAGCAGTTCTTC.

This clonotype was observed a few times. The chain has TRBV7-9 and TRBJ2-7, with D perhaps matching TRBD1 (5 bases). The germline V gene encodes CDR1 SEHNR and CDR2 FQNEAQ (reference sequence). V was clipped by 1 base and J by 6 bases, with 13 bases between them. This CDR3 spans 14 amino acids. This CDR3 is CASSLEGSGSEQYF. DNA for the CDR3: TGTGCCAGCAGCTTAGAGGGGTCCGGGTCCGAGCAGTACTTC. The variable domain in full, with the rest retrieved from reference TRBV7-9 and TRBJ2-7, is DTGVSQNPRHKITKRGQNVTFRCDPISEHNRLYWYRQTLGQGPEFLTYFQNEAQLEKSRLLSDRFSAERPKGSFSTLEIQRTEQGDSAMYLCASSLEGSGSEQYFGPGTRLTVT.

This clonotype turned up a few times. This chain links TRBV7-9 with TRBJ1-5, with a possible D match to TRBD1 (5 bases). Trimming shortened V by 8 bases and J by 4 bases, and 9 bases separated the two germline ends. Germline assignment: CDR1 SEHNR and CDR2 FQNEAQ (reference sequence). The CDR3 covers 12 residues. CDR3: CASGAGNQPQHF. CDR3 sequence (DNA): TGTGCCAGCGGGGCAGGGAATCAGCCCCAGCATTTT.

The chain joins TRBV9 to TRBJ2-7; D is possibly TRBD2 (6 bases). The V end was cut by 4 bases, the J end by 6 bases, with 14 bases between. The germline V gene has CDR1 SGDLS and CDR2 YYNGEE. CDR3 length equals 13 residues. CDR3 loop: CASSYREFGEQYF. As DNA, the CDR3 is TGTGCCAGCAGCTACCGGGAGTTTGGCGAGCAGTACTTC. The entire variable domain, with the rest obtained from reference TRBV9 and TRBJ2-7, is as follows: DSGVTQTPKHLITATGQRVTLRCSPRSGDLSVYWYQQSLDQGLQFLIQYYNGEERAKGNILERFSAQQFPDLHSELNLSSLELGDSALYFCASSYREFGEQYFGPGTRLTVT.

The chain employs TRBV27 and TRBJ1-1; the D is unclear. The CDR3 is made up of 14 amino acids. The V gene's germline CDR1 is MNHEY and CDR2 SMNVEV (reference sequence). Between the trimmed V and J ends, which lost 2 bases and 5 bases, there was a span of 12 bases. The DNA for the CDR3 is TGTGCCAGCAGTTTAGGTGGGCTACGGACTGAAGCTTTCTTT. This sequence encodes CASSLGGLRTEAFF.

The V and J genes are TRBV7-6 and TRBJ2-2, with D maybe TRBD1 (5 bases). There are 17 residues in the CDR3. V was clipped by 5 bases and J by 7 bases, with 23 bases between them. Germline V gene data show CDR1 as SGHVS and CDR2 as FNYEAQ. CDR3 protein: CASSPLFKGRGSGELFF. CDR3 coding DNA: TGTGCCAGCAGCCCCCTTTTTAAGGGGCGAGGAAGCGGGGAGCTGTTTTTT.

The chain employs TRBV20-1 and TRBJ2-7; the D gene is possibly TRBD2 (5 bases). Germline V CDR1 and CDR2: DFQATT, SNEGSKA (reference sequence). The CDR3 has 12 residues. V shed 6 bases and J shed 3 bases, with 12 bases lying between them. DNA for the CDR3: TGCAGTGCCCGCAGACGGGACTACGAGCAGTACTTC. Translated, it gives CSARRRDYEQYF.

The table lists this clonotype with a few counts. J is TRBJ1-1 and V is TRBV19, with D perhaps matching TRBD1 (5 bases). Germline CDR1 LNHDA, CDR2 SQIVND (reference sequence). The CDR3 consists of 16 residues. The V gene lost 5 bases and the J gene lost 0 bases, with 16 bases spanning the gap. The CDR3 DNA sequence: TGTGCCAGTAGTCCGCCATTTGTGGGGCTGAACACTGAAGCTTTCTTT. Amino acids: CASSPPFVGLNTEAFF.

This clonotype was counted at least ten times. This chain joins TRBV12-3 or TRBV12-4 and TRBJ1-1; TRBD1 agrees at 7 bases. Losses at the gene ends were 6 bases for V and 5 bases for J; bases not matched to a gene: 6. The CDR3 is 13 amino acids. CDR3 loop: CASSLSGGTEAFF. DNA of the CDR3: TGTGCCAGCAGCTTATCAGGGGGGACTGAAGCTTTCTTT.